Shown below are 20 T cell receptor beta chains from a single sample sequenced in a study of shared clonotypes between healthy human individuals. Profiling relied on immunoSEQ multiplex PCR, and the TCRdb table lists in-frame clones only, not all of them. Of about 580,000 clones listed, 95% to 98% were seen once; the top ten hold approximately 0.3%. Selected positively for CCR7 and CD45RO-negative, naive CD8 cells excluded terminally differentiated effector memory CD45RA+ cells. What was sequenced was naive CD8+ T cells sorted from blood. The receptors were gathered from a man aged 25 to 40 in good health.

With regard to this clone: The same CDR3 also results from other DNA sequences found in this sample. CDR3 DNA sequence: TGTGCCAGCAGCCTCGCGACAGGACAAGAGACCCAGTACTTC. Translation: CASSLATGQETQYF. V and J are TRBV7-9 and TRBJ2-5; D is perhaps TRBD1 (6 bases). Germline V gene lookup returns CDR1 SEHNR and CDR2 FQNEAQ (reference sequence). V lost 5 bases, J lost 2 bases, and 12 bases lay in between. CDR3 length: 14 amino acids.

The chain joins TRBV28 to TRBJ1-5, with 7 bases lining up with TRBD1. Looked up from germline, CDR1 is MDHEN and CDR2 is SYDVKM. The CDR3 is 15 residues long. The ends lost 1 base at V and 5 bases at J; junction bases unmatched: 5. CDR3 region: CASSLFSGGDQPQHF. Here the CDR3 DNA reads TGTGCCAGCAGTTTATTTTCAGGGGGAGATCAGCCCCAGCATTTT. The variable domain in full, completed from reference TRBV28 and TRBJ1-5, reads DVKVTQSSRYLVKRTGEKVFLECVQDMDHENMFWYRQDPGLGLRLIYFSYDVKMKEKGDIPEGYSVSREKKERFSLILESASTNQTSMYLCASSLFSGGDQPQHFGDGTRLSIL.

This clone was counted a single time. Other DNA sequences in this specimen translate into the identical CDR3. The V and J genes are TRBV28 and TRBJ2-7; a weak D match, TRBD1 (5 bases). Trimming removed 5 bases from V and 3 bases from J, with 8 bases in between. The CDR3 spans 12 residues. Germline CDR1 and CDR2: MDHEN and SYDVKM. The CDR3 region is CASSPDNYEQYF. The CDR3 DNA sequence: TGTGCCAGCAGTCCGGACAACTACGAGCAGTACTTC.

The table lists this clone with a count of one. V usage is TRBV5-1 and J usage is TRBJ2-3; weak D call: TRBD1 (6 bases). This CDR3 is built from 14 residues. V was shortened by 3 bases and J by 4 bases, with 12 bases between the two germline ends. CDR1 and CDR2 from the germline V gene are SGHRS and YFSETQ. CDR3 loop: CASSSGQTADTQYF. The CDR3, as DNA: TGCGCCAGCAGCTCCGGACAGACGGCAGATACGCAGTATTTT.

The CDR3 sequence: CASSQVPGLGDPSSYNEQFF. The CDR3 region has the DNA TGTGCCAGCAGCCAAGTACCGGGACTAGGGGACCCTAGCTCCTACAATGAGCAGTTCTTC. J is TRBJ2-1 and V is TRBV14, with 8 nucleotides matching TRBD2. Germline V lookup: CDR1 SGHDN, CDR2 FVKESK. This CDR3 has 20 amino acids. With V trimmed by 1 base and J by 0 bases, 14 bases remained unmatched.

The rearrangement uses TRBV12-2 and TRBJ1-5; whether TRBD1, the table's D call, matches the DNA was not checked. TRBV12-2 is flagged as a pseudogene. The CDR3 spans 12 residues. CDR3 DNA: TGTGCAAGTCCCTTAGGGGCACAGCCCCAGCATTTT. This translates into CASPLGAQPQHF.

The chain joins TRBV25-1 to TRBJ2-7; 7 bases align to TRBD1. The CDR3 runs 14 residues. Germline V gene sequence: CDR1 MGHDK, CDR2 SYGVNS. V was pared by 5 bases and J by 5 bases, with 9 bases of the junction left unmatched. The CDR3 region is CASSSGTARDEQYF. Here the CDR3 DNA reads TGTGCCAGCAGTTCCGGGACAGCCAGGGACGAGCAGTACTTC.

The V call is TRBV2, the J call TRBJ1-4, with D possibly TRBD1 on 5 matching bases. V was cut by 6 bases and J by 7 bases, with 12 bases left in between. Looked up from germline, CDR1 is SNHLY and CDR2 is FYNNEI. The CDR3 is 13 amino acids. The CDR3 DNA reads TGTGCCAGCAGGGGACGGTCGGGTGAAAAACTGTTTTTT. Translated, it gives CASRGRSGEKLFF. The entire variable domain, with the rest obtained from reference TRBV2 and TRBJ1-4, is as follows: EPEVTQTPSHQVTQMGQEVILRCVPISNHLYFYWYRQILGQKVEFLVSFYNNEISEKSEIFDDQFSVERPDGSNFTLKIRSTKLEDSAMYFCASRGRSGEKLFFGSGTQLSVL.

The CDR3 DNA is TGTGCCAGCAGCCAAAGGACTAGCGGGTACACAGATACGCAGTATTTT. This gives the protein CASSQRTSGYTDTQYF. The chain has TRBV9 and TRBJ2-3, with TRBD2 identical over 11 bases. CDR1 and CDR2 (germline): SGDLS, YYNGEE. This CDR3 is built from 16 residues. The trim removed 4 bases at V and 2 bases at J, leaving 6 bases unmatched. Filled out from reference TRBV9 and TRBJ2-3, the complete variable domain reads DSGVTQTPKHLITATGQRVTLRCSPRSGDLSVYWYQQSLDQGLQFLIQYYNGEERAKGNILERFSAQQFPDLHSELNLSSLELGDSALYFCASSQRTSGYTDTQYFGPGTRLTVL.

The chain links TRBV27 to TRBJ2-7, with D unclear. There are 12 residues in the CDR3. V was cut by 6 bases and J by 6 bases, with 12 bases left in between. Per germline, CDR1 MNHEY and CDR2 SMNVEV (reference sequence). CDR3 DNA sequence: TGTGCCAGCAGCCCCTCGACGGGCGAGCAGTACTTC. This gives the protein CASSPSTGEQYF.

CDR3 in DNA: TGTGCCAGCAGTTACAGCGACGGATTCTACGAGCAGTACTTC. Protein: CASSYSDGFYEQYF. The J gene is TRBJ2-7, the V gene TRBV6-5; D is unclear. Trimming cost V 2 bases and J 3 bases, with 11 bases left between them. The CDR3 totals 14 residues. Per the germline V gene, CDR1 is MNHEY and CDR2 is SVGAGI.

The V gene is TRBV28, the J gene TRBJ2-7; tentatively, D is TRBD1 (6 bases). Per the germline V gene, CDR1 is MDHEN and CDR2 is SYDVKM. The CDR3 length is 17 residues. V gave up 1 base and J gave up 2 bases, with 18 bases separating them. The DNA of the CDR3 is TGTGCCAGCAGTTTATCAATTGGGTACAGGGATCCCTACGAGCAGTACTTC. It yields the protein CASSLSIGYRDPYEQYF.

The chain couples TRBV4-1 to TRBJ2-7; possibly TRBD2 for D (6 bases). From germline, CDR1 is MGHRA and CDR2 YSYEKL. This CDR3 contains 13 residues. Trimming removed 5 bases from V and 1 base from J, with 9 bases in between. CDR3 amino acids: CASSISGSYEQYF. CDR3 sequence (DNA): TGCGCCAGCAGCATTAGCGGATCCTACGAGCAGTACTTC.

The chain combines TRBV27 with TRBJ1-1; D remains unclear. The CDR3 is 12 amino acids. Trimming took 3 bases from V and 6 from J, leaving 8 bases between them. Germline assignment: CDR1 MNHEY and CDR2 SMNVEV (reference sequence). The CDR3 sequence is CASSLAGAEAFF. The CDR3 DNA reads TGTGCCAGCAGTTTGGCTGGGGCTGAAGCTTTCTTT.

This chain uses TRBV29-1 with TRBJ2-1; D call uncertain. The CDR3 has 9 residues. V shed 7 bases and J shed 7 bases, with 5 bases lying between them. Germline CDR1 is SQVTM and CDR2 is ANQGSEA. This chain's CDR3 is CSAGNEQFF. As DNA, the CDR3 is TGCAGCGCAGGTAATGAGCAGTTCTTC.

This clone occurred once. The chain uses TRBV10-1 and TRBJ2-7; 8 positions agree with TRBD2. This CDR3 spans 15 amino acids. CDR1 WNHNN and CDR2 SYGVQD come from the germline V gene (reference sequence). V was pared by 3 bases and J by 2 bases, with 6 bases of the junction left unmatched. CDR3 DNA sequence: TGCGCCAGCAGTGATAAAGCGGGAGTACCCTACGAGCAGTACTTC. Its translation: CASSDKAGVPYEQYF.

This chain joins TRBV6-5 and TRBJ1-1; weak D call: TRBD1 (6 bases). The CDR3 runs to 13 residues. V was clipped by 6 bases and J by 0 bases, with 8 bases between them. CDR1 and CDR2 from the germline V gene are MNHEY and SVGAGI. CDR3 sequence reads: CASSTGLNTEAFF. CDR3 nucleotide sequence: TGTGCCAGCAGCACAGGGTTGAACACTGAAGCTTTCTTT.

J is TRBJ2-3 and V is TRBV27; TRBD2 aligns across 11 bases. Trimming at V came to 4 bases and at J to 1 base, leaving 7 bases not matched to a gene. The CDR3 runs 17 residues. Germline V lookup: CDR1 MNHEY, CDR2 SMNVEV (reference sequence). This chain's CDR3 is CASSSATSGTGTDTQYF. DNA of the CDR3: TGTGCCAGCAGTTCGGCGACTAGCGGGACTGGCACAGATACGCAGTATTTT.

This sequence joins TRBV29-1 and TRBJ1-2; 8 nucleotides align to TRBD1. Germline CDR1 and CDR2: SQVTM and ANQGSEA. Trimming at V came to 6 bases and at J to 3 bases, leaving 21 bases not matched to a gene. This CDR3 contains 18 residues. DNA for the CDR3: TGCAGCGTCTCTCCTGCTGTCGTAAAAGACAGGGGTGACTATGGCTACACCTTC. It translates to CSVSPAVVKDRGDYGYTF.

V and J are TRBV5-6 and TRBJ1-2, with 8 bases lining up with TRBD1. With 3 bases clipped from V and 8 bases from J, the junction kept 6 bases outside the gene matches. CDR1 is SGHDT and CDR2 is YYEEEE in the germline V gene. The CDR3 is 13 residues long. CDR3 DNA sequence: TGTGCCAGCAGCTGGGGACAGGACGGAGGCTACACCTTC. It specifies CASSWGQDGGYTF.